This TCR beta chain was captured in a study of molecular identifiers for immune sequencing clone quantification. CDR3 length equals 13 residues. V was pared by 5 bases and J by 6 bases, with 12 bases between. The germline CDR1 and CDR2 sequences are SGHVS and FQNEAQ. With respect to this clonotype: This may be a read error: a much more frequent sequence differs by one nucleotide. Because it lacks the conserved phenylalanine or tryptophan at the end, this CDR3 is likely a read error.

One entry per CDR3 protein results from TCRdb running MiXCR on the PCR reads. The table lists 300,000 to 400,000 distinct CDR3 sequences, roughly a quarter of them singletons. The sequence was obtained from a human donor in good health. Some libraries in this study had Jurkat cell RNA spiked in. The chain employs TRBV7-8 and TRBJ2-3, with D possibly being TRBD1 (6 bases). Sequenced sample: naive CD8+ T cells from blood, with Jurkat cell RNA spiked in. Indicated subset: FACS-sorted CD8+CD4-CCR7+CD45RA+ naive T cells. This chain's CDR3 is CASSEHRVDTQYL. The CDR3 nucleotides are TGTGCCAGCAGCGAGCACAGGGTTGATACGCAGTATTTA.